Each of the 6 T cell receptor beta chains below was sequenced from the same sample in a study of blood T cell repertoires in COVID-19. Here immunoSEQ multiplex PCR was the method, and the copy in TCRdb shows in-frame clones only, minus some. The sample contains roughly 450,000 clones, less than 95% of which appear only once. Input material: PBMCs or T cells enriched from blood (not recorded which). The receptors were gathered from a man between 18 and 29 years old who had recovered from COVID-19.

The gene calls are TRBV18 and TRBJ1-2; the D is unclear. Germline CDR1 and CDR2: KGHSH and LQKENI. V lost 6 bases to trimming and J lost 4 bases, with 12 bases between them. There are 13 residues in the CDR3. CDR3 bases: TGTGCCAGCTCGCCTTCAGAGGTCTATGGCTACACCTTC. Translating it yields CASSPSEVYGYTF.

J is TRBJ1-6 and V is TRBV5-1; unclear D gene. The CDR3 totals 14 residues. Germline V gene lookup returns CDR1 SGHRS and CDR2 YFSETQ. V gave up 0 bases and J gave up 8 bases, with 9 bases separating them. The CDR3 sequence: CASSLGTRDSPLHF. The CDR3 DNA reads as TGCGCCAGCAGCTTGGGGACTAGGGATTCACCCCTCCACTTT.

The J gene is TRBJ2-2, the V gene TRBV11-1, with a weak D call TRBD2 (5 bases). The germline gives CDR1 SGHAT, CDR2 FQDESV (reference sequence). Trimming pared 6 bases from V and 3 bases from J, leaving 11 bases between. The CDR3 has 14 residues. This chain's CDR3 is CASSPGKDTGELFF. CDR3 bases: TGTGCCAGCAGTCCCGGGAAAGACACCGGGGAGCTGTTTTTT.

The chain joins TRBV29-1 to TRBJ1-4, with 8 bases fitting TRBD1. This CDR3 region has 13 residues. The J segment lost 2 bases and the V segment lost 7 bases, leaving 3 bases of the junction unmatched. Germline CDR1 and CDR2: SQVTM and ANQGSEA. The CDR3 is CSGRQGTNEKLFF. The CDR3 nucleotides read TGCAGCGGCCGACAGGGGACTAATGAAAAACTGTTTTTT.

The rearrangement joins TRBV3-1 (or the pseudogene TRBV3-2) to TRBJ2-3; 11 nucleotides match TRBD2. Germline lookup yields CDR1 LGHDT and CDR2 YNNKEL (reference sequence). CDR3 length: 17 residues. Trimming cost V 4 bases and J 2 bases; bases outside gene matches: 8. The CDR3 reads CASSLGRLAGYTDTQYF. The CDR3 DNA sequence: TGTGCCAGCAGCCTCGGGCGACTAGCGGGATACACAGATACGCAGTATTTT.

The genes are TRBV20-1 and TRBJ2-7, with a tentative D call TRBD1 (5 bases). This CDR3 has 11 residues. Trimming stripped 5 bases from V and 4 bases from J, with 9 bases between. Germline CDR1 DFQATT, CDR2 SNEGSKA (reference sequence). The CDR3 DNA follows: TGCAGTGCTTCTCAGGGTTACGAGCAGTACTTC. Translating it yields CSASQGYEQYF.